This T cell receptor beta chain came from a study of T cells in Graves' hyperthyroidism and ophthalmopathy. General observations from the study: In blood, most of the thyroid clonotypes expanded above 0.001 were also present.

Those with hyperthyroidism were 18 to 65 years old, newly diagnosed, and ill for under 2 months. The PBMCs were taken from less than 11 ml of fresh peripheral blood. Using RNA transcripts as the source, TCR beta CDR3 regions were amplified. During a first-round RT-PCR of the TCR CDR3, the HTBI primer set was used. TCRdb reprocessed the multiplex PCR reads via MiXCR and lists one record per CDR3 protein. The sample yields a few hundred thousand distinct CDR3 sequences, around 20% seen once. CDR1 and CDR2 from the germline V gene are MNHEY and SVGEGT. V shed 0 bases and J shed 8 bases, with 13 bases lying between them. There are 14 residues in the CDR3. About this clonotype itself: Its antigen is as yet unknown.

Input material: blood. This receptor was identified in a man younger than 30 with Graves' hyperthyroidism. The chain combines TRBV6-2 or TRBV6-3 with TRBJ1-2; D might be TRBD1 (5 bases). The CDR3 DNA sequence: TGTGCCAGCAGTTACTCGAACGGTAGGGGAGGCTACACCTTC. Amino acid sequence: CASSYSNGRGGYTF.